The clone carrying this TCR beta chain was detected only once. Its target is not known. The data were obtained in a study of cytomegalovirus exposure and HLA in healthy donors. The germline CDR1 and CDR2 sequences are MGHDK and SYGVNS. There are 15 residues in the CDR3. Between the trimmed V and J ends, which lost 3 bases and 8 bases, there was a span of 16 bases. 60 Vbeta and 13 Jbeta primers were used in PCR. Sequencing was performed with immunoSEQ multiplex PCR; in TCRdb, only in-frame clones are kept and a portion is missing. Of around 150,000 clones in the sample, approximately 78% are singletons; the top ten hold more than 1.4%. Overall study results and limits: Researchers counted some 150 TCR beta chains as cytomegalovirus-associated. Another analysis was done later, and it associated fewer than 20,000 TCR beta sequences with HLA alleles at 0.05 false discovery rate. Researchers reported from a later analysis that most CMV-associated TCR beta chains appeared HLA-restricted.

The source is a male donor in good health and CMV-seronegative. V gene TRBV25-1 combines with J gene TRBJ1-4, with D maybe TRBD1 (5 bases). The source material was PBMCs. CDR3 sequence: CASSEWRQQGEKLFF. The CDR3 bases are TGTGCCAGCAGTGAGTGGCGGCAGCAGGGCGAAAAACTGTTTTTT.